The T cell receptor (beta chain) described here comes from a study of graft-versus-host responses after intestinal transplantation. Profiled with immunoSEQ multiplex PCR; TCRdb holds only in-frame clones, not every one. Of over 60,000 clones in the sample, around nine tenths were seen once. The CDR3 sequence is 18 residues long. Intraepithelial and lamina propria lymphocytes were freed from processed graft tissue. This TCR derives from a human patient who received an intestinal transplant, so some T cells may come from the graft donor. V is TRBV21-1 and J is TRBJ2-5. TRBV21-1 is termed a pseudogene. Source: ileum tissue, taken approximately 370 days after transplant. The CDR3 protein is CASSKFPSRGRWRETQYF. Here the CDR3 DNA reads TGTGCCAGCAGCAAATTCCCCTCGAGGGGCAGGTGGAGAGAGACCCAGTACTTC.